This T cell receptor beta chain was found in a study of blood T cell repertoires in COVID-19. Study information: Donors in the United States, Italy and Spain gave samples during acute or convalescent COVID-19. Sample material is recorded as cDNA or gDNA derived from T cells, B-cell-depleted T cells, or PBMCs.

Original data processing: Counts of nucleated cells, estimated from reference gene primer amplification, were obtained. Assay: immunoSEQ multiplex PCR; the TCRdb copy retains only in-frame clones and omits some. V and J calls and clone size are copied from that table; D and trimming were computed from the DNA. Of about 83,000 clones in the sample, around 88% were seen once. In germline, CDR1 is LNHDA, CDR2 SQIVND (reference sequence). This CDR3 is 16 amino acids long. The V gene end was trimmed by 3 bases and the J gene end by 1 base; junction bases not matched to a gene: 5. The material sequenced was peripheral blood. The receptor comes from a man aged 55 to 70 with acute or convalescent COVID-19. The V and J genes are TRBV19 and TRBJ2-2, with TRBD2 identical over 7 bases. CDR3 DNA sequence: TGTGCCAGTAGTATCTCCAAGCGGGGGAACACCGGGGAGCTGTTTTTT. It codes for CASSISKRGNTGELFF.